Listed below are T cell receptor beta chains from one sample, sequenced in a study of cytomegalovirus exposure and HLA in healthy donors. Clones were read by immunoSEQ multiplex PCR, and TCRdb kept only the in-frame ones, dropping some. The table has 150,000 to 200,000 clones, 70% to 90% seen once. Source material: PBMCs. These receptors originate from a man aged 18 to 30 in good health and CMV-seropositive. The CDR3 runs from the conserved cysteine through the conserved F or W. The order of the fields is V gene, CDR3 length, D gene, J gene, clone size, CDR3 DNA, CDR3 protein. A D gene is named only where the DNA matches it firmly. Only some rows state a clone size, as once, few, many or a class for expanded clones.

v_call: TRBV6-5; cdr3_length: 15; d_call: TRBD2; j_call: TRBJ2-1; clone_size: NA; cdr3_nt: TGTGCCAGCAGCCCCCTAAGCGGGGGGGCTTATGAGCAGTTCTTC; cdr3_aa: CASSPLSGGAYEQFF
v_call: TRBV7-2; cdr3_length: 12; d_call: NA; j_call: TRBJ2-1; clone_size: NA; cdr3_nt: TGTGCCAGCAGCTCCGTAAACCGGGAGCAGTTCTTC; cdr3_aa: CASSSVNREQFF
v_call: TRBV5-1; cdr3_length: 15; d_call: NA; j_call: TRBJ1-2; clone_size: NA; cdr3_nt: TGCGCCAGCAGCTTGATTTCAGGGCCTGACTATGGCTACACCTTC; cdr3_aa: CASSLISGPDYGYTF
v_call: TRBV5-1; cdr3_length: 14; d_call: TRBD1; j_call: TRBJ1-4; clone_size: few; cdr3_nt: TGCGCCAGCAGCACGGACAGGGGGAATGAAAAACTGTTTTTT; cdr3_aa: CASSTDRGNEKLFF
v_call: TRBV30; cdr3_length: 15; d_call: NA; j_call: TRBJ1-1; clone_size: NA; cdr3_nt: TGTGCCTGGAGTGGAATACCGGGTCTGGGCACTGAAGCTTTCTTT; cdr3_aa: CAWSGIPGLGTEAFF
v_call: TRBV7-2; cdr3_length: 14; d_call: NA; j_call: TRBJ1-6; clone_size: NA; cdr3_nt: TGTGCCAGCCGGCTCCCAGGTTATAATTCACCCCTCCACTTT; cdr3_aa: CASRLPGYNSPLHF
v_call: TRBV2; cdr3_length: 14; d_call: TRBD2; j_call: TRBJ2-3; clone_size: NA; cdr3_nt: TGTGCCAGCACGGTAACTAGCGGGGAAGATACGCAGTATTTT; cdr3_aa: CASTVTSGEDTQYF
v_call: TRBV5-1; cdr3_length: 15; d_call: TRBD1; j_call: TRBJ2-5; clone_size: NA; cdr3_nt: TGCGCCAGCAGCTACCGACAGGGGGCTCGGGAGACCCAGTACTTC; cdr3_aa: CASSYRQGARETQYF
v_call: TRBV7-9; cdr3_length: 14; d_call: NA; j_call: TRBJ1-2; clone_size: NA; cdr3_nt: TGTGCCAGCAGCTTCCGGACAACCTCTTATGGCTACACCTTC; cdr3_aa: CASSFRTTSYGYTF
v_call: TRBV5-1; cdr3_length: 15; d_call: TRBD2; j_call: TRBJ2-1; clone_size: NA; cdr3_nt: TGCGCCAGCAGTCTAAGGACTAGCGGGGACAATGAGCAGTTCTTC; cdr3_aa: CASSLRTSGDNEQFF
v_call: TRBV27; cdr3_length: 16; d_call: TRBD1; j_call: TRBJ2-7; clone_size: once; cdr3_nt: TGTGCCAGCAGTTTAGCAGGGCAGGGGGCCTCCTACGAGCAGTACTTC; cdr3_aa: CASSLAGQGASYEQYF
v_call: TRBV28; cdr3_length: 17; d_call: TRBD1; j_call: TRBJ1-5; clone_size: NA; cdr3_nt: TGTGCCATCTGGGGCAGGGGGCAGGTGGTGACCGATCAGCCCCAGCATTTT; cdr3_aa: CAIWGRGQVVTDQPQHF
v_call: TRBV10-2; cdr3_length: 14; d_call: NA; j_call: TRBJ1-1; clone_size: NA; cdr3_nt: TGCGCCAGCCCCAACGGGGGGATCTCCACTGAAGCTTTCTTT; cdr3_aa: CASPNGGISTEAFF
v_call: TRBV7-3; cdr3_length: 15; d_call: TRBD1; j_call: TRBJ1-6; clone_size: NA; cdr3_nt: TGTGCCAGCAGCTTAAGAGGACAGGGGGCCTCACCCCTCCACTTT; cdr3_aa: CASSLRGQGASPLHF
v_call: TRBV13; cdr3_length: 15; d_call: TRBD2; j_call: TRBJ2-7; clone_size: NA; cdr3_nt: TGTGCCAGCAGCTTAGGTGGCGGGGGGTACTACGAGCAGTACTTC; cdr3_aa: CASSLGGGGYYEQYF
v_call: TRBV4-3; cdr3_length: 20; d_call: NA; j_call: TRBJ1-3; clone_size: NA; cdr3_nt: TGCGCCAGCAGCCAAGATTTCTCCCCCCTTCTCGGAGACTCTGGAAACACCATATATTTT; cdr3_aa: CASSQDFSPLLGDSGNTIYF
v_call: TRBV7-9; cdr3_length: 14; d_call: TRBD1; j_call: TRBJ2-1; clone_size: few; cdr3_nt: TGTGCCAGCAGCCGACAGGGGGGTGACGATGAGCAGTTCTTC; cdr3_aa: CASSRQGGDDEQFF